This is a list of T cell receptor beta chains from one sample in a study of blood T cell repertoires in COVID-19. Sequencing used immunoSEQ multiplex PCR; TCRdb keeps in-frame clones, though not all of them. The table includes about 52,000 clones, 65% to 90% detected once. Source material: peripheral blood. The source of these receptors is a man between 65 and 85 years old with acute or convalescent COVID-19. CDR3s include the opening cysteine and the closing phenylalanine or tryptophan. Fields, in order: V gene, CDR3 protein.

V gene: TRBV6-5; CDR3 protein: CASSYSSRTNTGELFF
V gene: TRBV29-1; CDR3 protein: CSVELKNRNYEQYF
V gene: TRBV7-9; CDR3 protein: CASSLRQGGNEQFF
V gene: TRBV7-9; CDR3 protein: CASSLLAGVYNEQFF
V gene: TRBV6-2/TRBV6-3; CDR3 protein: CASSYGQIAKNIQYF
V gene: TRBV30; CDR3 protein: CAWNRGRTGNTIYF
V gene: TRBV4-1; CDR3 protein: CASSQDGVLRGGETQYF
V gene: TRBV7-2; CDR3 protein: CASSPPMSGITDTQYF
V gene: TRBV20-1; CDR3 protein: CSAKDRETQYF
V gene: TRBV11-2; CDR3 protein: CASSSPWGYSQETQYF
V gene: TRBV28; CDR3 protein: CASSVLNQPQHF
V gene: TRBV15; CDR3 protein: CATSRDIQGMNTGELFF
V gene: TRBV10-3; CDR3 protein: CAIGGTSGVSYNEQFF
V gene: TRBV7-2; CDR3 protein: CASSLIPGGDNYGYTF
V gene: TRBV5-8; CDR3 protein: CASSLATISNQPQHF
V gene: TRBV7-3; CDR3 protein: CASSFQGAGNTIYF
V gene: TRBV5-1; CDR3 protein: CASSLEVTGQSPLHF
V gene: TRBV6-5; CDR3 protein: CAVTSGGADDEQFF
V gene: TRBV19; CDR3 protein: CASSTTFPDRGISNQPQHF
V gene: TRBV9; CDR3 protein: CASSPGHPGYGYTF
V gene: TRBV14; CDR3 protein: CASSQGDRYQETQYF
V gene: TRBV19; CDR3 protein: CASTLNSDRVYEQYF
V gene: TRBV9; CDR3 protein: CASSPRRGLAGGGSYNEQFF
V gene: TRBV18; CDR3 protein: CASSPRTGQGTEAFF
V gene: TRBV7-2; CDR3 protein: CASSLRAGGPGAQHF
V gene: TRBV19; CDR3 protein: CASRSTGWTQYF
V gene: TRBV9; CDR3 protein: CASSVQTTANYGYTF
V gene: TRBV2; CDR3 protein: CASSDGVGQETQYF
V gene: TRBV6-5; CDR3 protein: CASRQGPNEKLFF
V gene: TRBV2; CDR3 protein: CASREWEGPYNEQFF
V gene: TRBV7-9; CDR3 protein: CASSVGQGDGQPQHF
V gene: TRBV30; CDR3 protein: CAWSGESATNEKLFF
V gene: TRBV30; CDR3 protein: CAWSLDRSYEQYF
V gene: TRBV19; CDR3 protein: CASSLGTDSYEQYF
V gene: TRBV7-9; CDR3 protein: CAAGGPGQSPSNEKLFF
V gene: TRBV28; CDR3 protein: CASSLVGGTSTDTQYF
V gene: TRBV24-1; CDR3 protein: CATGHRSTGELFF
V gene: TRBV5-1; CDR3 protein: CASSPLAGGTYEQYF
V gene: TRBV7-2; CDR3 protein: CATKGPPPYTDTQYF
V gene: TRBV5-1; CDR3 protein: CASSVTTGTVLMNTEAFF
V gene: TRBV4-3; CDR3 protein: CASSQTDRTYTGELFF
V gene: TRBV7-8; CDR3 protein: CASSLDPAGEIEDTQYF
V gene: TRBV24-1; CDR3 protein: CATSDGPVRGKGNQPQHF
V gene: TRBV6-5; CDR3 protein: CASSYLGLFNSPLHF
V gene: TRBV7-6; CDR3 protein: CASSLGQGGTDTQYF
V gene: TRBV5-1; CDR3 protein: CASSPRGDRAHEQYF
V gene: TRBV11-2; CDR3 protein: CASSTRGSEKLFF
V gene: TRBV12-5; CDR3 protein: CASGLVPGRVGNEQFF
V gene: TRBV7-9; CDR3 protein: CASSSSGTYEQYF
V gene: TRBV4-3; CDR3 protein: CASSQDSGGIFNSPLHF
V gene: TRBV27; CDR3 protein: CASKPPDFSYNEQFF
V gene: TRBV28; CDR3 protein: CASSFRTDTQYF
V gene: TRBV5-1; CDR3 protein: CASSSGTGGDQPQHF
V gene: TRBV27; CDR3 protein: CASSSTSGITDTQYF
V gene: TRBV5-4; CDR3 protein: CASSRGYNSPLHF
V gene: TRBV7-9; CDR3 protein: CASSSTGGATDTQYF
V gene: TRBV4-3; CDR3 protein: CASSPRTGNYEQYF
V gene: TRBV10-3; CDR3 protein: CAISDPRSTYEQYF
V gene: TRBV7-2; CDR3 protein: CASSGGGAGDNEKLFF